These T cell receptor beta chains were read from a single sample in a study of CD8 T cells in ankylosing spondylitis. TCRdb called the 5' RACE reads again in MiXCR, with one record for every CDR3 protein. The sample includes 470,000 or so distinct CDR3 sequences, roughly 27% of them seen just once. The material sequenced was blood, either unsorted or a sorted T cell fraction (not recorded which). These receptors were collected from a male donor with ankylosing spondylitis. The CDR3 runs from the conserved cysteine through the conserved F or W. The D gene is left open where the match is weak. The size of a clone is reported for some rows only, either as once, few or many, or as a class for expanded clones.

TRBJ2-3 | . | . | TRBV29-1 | TGCAGCGCCGGACGGGCTCGAGATACGCAGTATTTT | CSAGRARDTQYF
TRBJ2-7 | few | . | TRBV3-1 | TGTGCCAGCAGCAAGACAGGTGGAGATTCCGAGCAGTACTTC | CASSKTGGDSEQYF
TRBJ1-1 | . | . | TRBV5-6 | TGTGCCAGCAGCTCGACGAGGGGCACTGAAGCTTTCTTT | CASSSTRGTEAFF
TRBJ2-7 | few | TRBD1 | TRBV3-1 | TGTGCCAGCAGCGGGCCGGGACAGGGATTGCAGTACTTC | CASSGPGQGLQYF
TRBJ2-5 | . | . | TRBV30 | TGTGCCTGGGGTATGAGGGGAAAAGAGACCCAGTACTTC | CAWGMRGKETQYF
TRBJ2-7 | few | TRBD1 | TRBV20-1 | TGCAGTGCTAGTGGCGGAGGACAGGGGGATCACGAGCAGTACTTC | CSASGGGQGDHEQYF
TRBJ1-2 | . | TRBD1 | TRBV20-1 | TGCAGTGCAGGGACAGGTTATAACTATGGCTACACCTTC | CSAGTGYNYGYTF
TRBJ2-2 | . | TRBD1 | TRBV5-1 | TGCGCCAGCAGCTTGCGGACAGGGTTTAGGGCCGGGGAGCTGTTTTTT | CASSLRTGFRAGELFF
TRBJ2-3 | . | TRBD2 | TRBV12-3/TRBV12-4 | TGTGCCAGCAGTTTAGGGCACTTTAGCGGGGGAAGCACAGATACGCAGTATTTT | CASSLGHFSGGSTDTQYF
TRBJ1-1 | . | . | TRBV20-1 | TGCAGTGCTAGAGTCCGGGGGTTGAACACTGAAGCTTTCTTT | CSARVRGLNTEAFF
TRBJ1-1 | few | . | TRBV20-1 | TGCAGTGCTAGAGACCGCCCCGGGGGCACTGAAGCTTTCTTT | CSARDRPGGTEAFF
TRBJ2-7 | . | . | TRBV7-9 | TGTGCCAGCAGCCCTCAGCCAGGGGGAGGCCCCTACGAGCAGTACTTC | CASSPQPGGGPYEQYF
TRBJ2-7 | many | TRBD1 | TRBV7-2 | TGTGCCAGCAGCTCACCCGGACAGGGAGGATTGGAGCAGTACTTC | CASSSPGQGGLEQYF
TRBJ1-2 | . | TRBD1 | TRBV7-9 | TGTGCCAGCAGCCAGGGGGCAGGGGATGTCTATGGCTACACCTTC | CASSQGAGDVYGYTF
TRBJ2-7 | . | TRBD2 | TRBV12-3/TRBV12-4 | TGTGCCAGCAGTTGGACTAGCGGGAGGGGAATAGAGCAGTACTTC | CASSWTSGRGIEQYF
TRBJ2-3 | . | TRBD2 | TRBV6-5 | TGTGCCAGCAGTTTGTGGTCTAGCGGGAGAGATACGCAGTATTTT | CASSLWSSGRDTQYF
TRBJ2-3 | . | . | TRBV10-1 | TGCGCCAGCAGTCGACTAGGGACAGATACGCAGTATTTT | CASSRLGTDTQYF
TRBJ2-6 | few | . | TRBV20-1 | TGCAGTGCTAGGCTTGGGGGAGCTGGGGCCAACGTCCTGACTTTC | CSARLGGAGANVLTF
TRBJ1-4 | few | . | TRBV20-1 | TGCAGTGCTTGGGGGGGGGATGAAAAACTGTTTTTT | CSAWGGDEKLFF
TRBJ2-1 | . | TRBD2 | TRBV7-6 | TGTGCCAGCAACCCCCGGGGGACTAGCGGATACAATGAGCAGTTCTTC | CASNPRGTSGYNEQFF
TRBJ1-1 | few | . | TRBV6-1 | TGTGCCAGCAGTGTCTACAGGAACACTGAAGCTTTCTTT | CASSVYRNTEAFF
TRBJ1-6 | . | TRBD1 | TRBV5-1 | TGCGCCAGCAGCTCCCGGGACAGGGACCATTCACCCCTCCACTTT | CASSSRDRDHSPLHF
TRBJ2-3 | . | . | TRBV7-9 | TGTGCCAGCAGTAGCTCTGGAGCCGATACGCAGTATTTT | CASSSSGADTQYF
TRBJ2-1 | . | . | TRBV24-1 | TGTGCCACCAGTGATCCGGACCCAGACAATGAGCAGTTCTTC | CATSDPDPDNEQFF
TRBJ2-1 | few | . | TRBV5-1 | TGCGCCAGCAGCTTTACGAGTGAGCAGTTCTTC | CASSFTSEQFF
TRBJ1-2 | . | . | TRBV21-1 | TGTGCCAGCAGCAAGTCGGAATATGGCTACACCTTC | CASSKSEYGYTF
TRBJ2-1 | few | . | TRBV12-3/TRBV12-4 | TGTGCCAGCAGTTCCACCCGGGCTGGTGAGCAGTTCTTC | CASSSTRAGEQFF
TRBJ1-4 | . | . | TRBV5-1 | TGCGCCAGCAGCCCGAGTCGGACTAATGAAAAACTGTTTTTT | CASSPSRTNEKLFF
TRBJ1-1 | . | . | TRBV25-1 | TGTGCCAGCAGTGAATCGGGACATCTGAACACTGAAGCTTTCTTT | CASSESGHLNTEAFF
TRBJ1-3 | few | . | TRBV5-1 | TGCGCCAGCAGCCCACGGGACACTGGAAACACCATATATTTT | CASSPRDTGNTIYF
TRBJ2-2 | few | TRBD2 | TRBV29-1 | TGCAGCGCTAGCGGGAGCGGCACCGGGGAGCTGTTTTTT | CSASGSGTGELFF
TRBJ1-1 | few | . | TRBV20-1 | TGCAGTGCTAGAGTACCCTCAGTAGGGAACACTGAAGCTTTCTTT | CSARVPSVGNTEAFF